This T cell receptor beta chain stems from a study of low-dose radiotherapy and immunotherapy resistance in tumors. TRAV- and TRBV-specific primers were used for first-strand cDNA, which covered alpha and beta chains. The PCR that amplified TCRs ran for about 18 cycles, relying on a constant-region primer and a V-primer adapter. MiXCR, run by TCRdb on the reads, gives a single entry per CDR3 protein. The sample lists around 80,000 distinct CDR3 sequences, 15% to 20% occurring once. Trimming took 4 bases from V and 8 from J, leaving 9 bases between them. This CDR3 comprises 11 residues. Germline lookup yields CDR1 DFQATT and CDR2 SNEGSKA (reference sequence). This clonotype was counted ten times or more. Time point reported: after trial treatment. Described treatment: LDRT plus nivolumab, ipilimumab, low-dose cyclophosphamide and aspirin (RACIN trial). The treatment that donors received included nivolumab, ipilimumab, aspirin, low-dose cyclophosphamide and low-dose radiotherapy.

The source material was PBMCs, sampled after low-dose radiotherapy plus immunotherapy. The chain is built from TRBV20-1 and TRBJ2-1; D is unresolved. This sequence was found in a male donor with prostate cancer. The CDR3 loop is CSATDGDEQFF. The CDR3 DNA follows: TGCAGTGCTACCGACGGCGATGAGCAGTTCTTC.